These 26 T cell receptor beta chains share one sample of origin, sequenced in a study of T cell repertoires in cytomegalovirus infection. TCRdb reanalysed the reads using MiXCR and keeps one entry per CDR3 protein. This sample has under 850,000 distinct CDR3 sequences, with less than 40% found just once. The sample was PBMCs. The receptors originated from a human donor in good health (CMV status not recorded). Some clones in this sample may be carry-over from other donors' samples.

Of note for this clonotype: A much bigger clone sits one base away, suggesting this may be a read error. This chain connects TRBV7-8 to TRBJ1-1; a possible D gene is TRBD1 (5 bases). In germline, CDR1 is SGHVS, CDR2 FQNEAQ. The CDR3 has 18 residues. In DNA, the CDR3 is TGTGCCAGCAGCTTAGTGGCCTCAGGGTCCGTAATGAACACTGATGCTTTCTTT. Translated: CASSLVASGSVMNTDAFF.

This clonotype was seen a few times. The gene calls are TRBV7-9 and TRBJ2-2, with TRBD1 identical over 7 bases. The CDR3 length is 16 residues. V was clipped by 5 bases and J by 1 base; unmatched bases: 7. Germline CDR1 and CDR2: SEHNR and FQNEAQ (reference sequence). The CDR3 is CASSTGQAGNTGELFF. CDR3 DNA sequence: TGTGCCAGCAGCACAGGACAGGCGGGGAACACCGGGGAGCTGTTTTTT.

This chain links TRBV9 with TRBJ1-2; TRBD1 matches 8 bases. The V gene's germline CDR1 is SGDLS and CDR2 YYNGEE. V lost 4 bases, J lost 2 bases, and 10 bases stayed unmatched. This CDR3 region has 16 residues. DNA of the CDR3: TGTGCCAGCAGCCGCTCCAACAGGGGGGAGAACTATGGCTACACCTTC. This translates into CASSRSNRGENYGYTF.

The rearrangement joins TRBV7-9 to TRBJ1-1; no reliable D call. The CDR3 length is 11 residues. Trimming took off 1 base at V and 7 bases at J, with 4 bases between the two ends. Germline-derived CDR1 and CDR2 are SEHNR and FQNEAQ (reference sequence). The CDR3 nucleotides are TGTGCCAGCAGCTTAGACTTTGAAGCTTTCTTT. Translation: CASSLDFEAFF.

The chain is built from TRBV7-4 and TRBJ2-2; D may be TRBD2 (6 bases). This CDR3 has 15 residues. CDR1 and CDR2 (germline): SGHVT, SQSDAQ. The V end lost 1 base, the J end lost 4 bases, and 10 bases lay between the germline ends. The CDR3 sequence: CASSLVAVGTGELFF. For the CDR3, the DNA is TGTGCCAGCAGCTTAGTAGCGGTTGGCACCGGGGAGCTGTTTTTT.

The chain has TRBV18 and TRBJ2-7, with 8 bases that match TRBD1. The CDR3 totals 17 residues. The ends lost 3 bases at V and 2 bases at J; junction bases unmatched: 12. Germline V gives CDR1 KGHSH, CDR2 LQKENI. CDR3 sequence (DNA): TGTGCCAGCTCACCTTTCCAGGGGACAGGACAAACCTACGAGCAGTACTTC. Amino acid sequence: CASSPFQGTGQTYEQYF.

The rearrangement links TRBV6-5 to TRBJ2-1, with D perhaps TRBD1 (5 bases). CDR1 and CDR2 (germline): MNHEY, SVGAGI. The CDR3 length is 12 residues. The V gene lost 6 bases and the J gene lost 10 bases, with 13 bases spanning the gap. The CDR3 spells CASSTGSGEQFF. CDR3 nucleotides: TGTGCCAGCAGCACAGGTTCCGGCGAGCAGTTCTTC.

This clonotype was seen only a few times. V usage is TRBV6-5 and J usage is TRBJ1-5; no clear D gene. The CDR3 loop spans 15 amino acids. The germline CDR1 and CDR2 sequences are MNHEY and SVGAGI. Trimming pared 0 bases from V and 5 bases from J, leaving 11 bases between. CDR3 in amino acids: CASSYSVSRDQPQHF. CDR3 nucleotides: TGTGCCAGCAGTTACTCGGTCTCCCGCGATCAGCCCCAGCATTTT.

In its sample, this clonotype was seen a few times. This chain connects TRBV7-8 to TRBJ1-1; no firm D call. The CDR3 is 18 residues long. Germline V gene sequence: CDR1 SGHVS, CDR2 FQNEAQ. The V gene lost 3 bases and the J gene lost 0 bases, with 20 bases spanning the gap. CDR3: CASSLGYSFGSMNTEAFF. The CDR3, as DNA: TGTGCCAGCAGCTTGGGGTACAGCTTCGGATCAATGAACACTGAAGCTTTCTTT.

J is TRBJ2-1 and V is TRBV4-3; 10 positions match TRBD2. Unmatched junction bases numbered 11, after V lost 1 base and J lost 14 bases. From germline, CDR1 is LGHNA and CDR2 YSLEER. The CDR3 consists of 15 residues. The CDR3 protein is CASSQVPPSSGREFF. DNA for the CDR3: TGCGCCAGCAGCCAAGTTCCACCTTCTAGCGGGAGAGAGTTCTTC.

V gene TRBV7-3 combines with J gene TRBJ1-5; weak D call: TRBD1 (5 bases). Germline assignment: CDR1 SGHTA and CDR2 FQGTGA. The CDR3 loop spans 12 amino acids. Trimming removed 3 bases at V and 9 bases at J, with 9 bases between. This chain's CDR3 is CASSLGGAPQHF. The CDR3 nucleotides are TGTGCCAGCAGCTTGGGGGGAGCGCCCCAGCATTTT.

V and J are TRBV28 and TRBJ2-7; 11 bases map to TRBD2. V dropped 6 bases and J dropped 9; count of bases not matched to a gene: 7. CDR3 length: 13 residues. Germline V lookup: CDR1 MDHEN, CDR2 SYDVKM. CDR3 sequence (DNA): TGTGCCAGCAGAAGACTAGCGGGATTAGGGCAGTACTTC. Translating it yields CASRRLAGLGQYF.

This clonotype came up a few times. V and J are TRBV6-1 and TRBJ2-7; D is possibly TRBD1 (5 bases). The CDR3 has 12 residues. The germline V gene encodes CDR1 MNHNS and CDR2 SASEGT. Trimming left V 4 bases short and J 3 bases short, with 7 bases between. The CDR3 protein is CASSGTLYEQYF. In DNA form, the CDR3 reads TGTGCCAGCAGTGGGACACTCTACGAGCAGTACTTC.

The genes are TRBV7-9 and TRBJ1-3; TRBD1 might be the D (6 bases). V was trimmed by 5 bases and J by 3 bases, leaving 11 bases between them. The CDR3 is 14 residues long. The germline CDR1 and CDR2 sequences are SEHNR and FQNEAQ (reference sequence). CDR3 DNA: TGTGCCAGCAGCCCGGGACAAAATGGAAACACCATATATTTT. Translated, it gives CASSPGQNGNTIYF. The full variable domain, completed using reference TRBV7-9 and TRBJ1-3, is DTGVSQNPRHKITKRGQNVTFRCDPISEHNRLYWYRQTLGQGPEFLTYFQNEAQLEKSRLLSDRFSAERPKGSFSTLEIQRTEQGDSAMYLCASSPGQNGNTIYFGEGSWLTVV.

This clonotype was counted a single time. This chain uses TRBV9 with TRBJ2-7; 11 bases fit TRBD1. CDR3 length: 13 amino acids. CDR1 SGDLS and CDR2 YYNGEE come from the germline V gene. Losses at the gene ends were 8 bases for V and 3 bases for J; bases not matched to a gene: 4. The CDR3 coding sequence is TGTGCCAGTGGGACAGGGGGTATCTACGAGCAGTACTTC. This translates into CASGTGGIYEQYF.

The table lists this clonotype with a few counts. The CDR3 DNA sequence: TGTGCCAGTAGTCCCTCGGGGGGCGAAAATTGTTTCTTC. Translation: CASSPSGGENCFF. V gene TRBV19 combines with J gene TRBJ2-1, with a tentative D call TRBD2 (7 bases). This CDR3 is 13 amino acids long. Between the trimmed V and J ends, which lost 5 bases and 16 bases, there was a span of 21 bases. From germline, CDR1 is LNHDA and CDR2 SQIVND (reference sequence).

This clonotype occurred a few times. This chain links TRBV7-6 with TRBJ2-2; D is ambiguous. CDR3 length: 11 residues. CDR1 is SGHVS, CDR2 FNYEAQ, per germline. Trimming cost V 5 bases and J 10 bases, with 8 bases left between them. CDR3 protein: CASSPQEELFF. Written as DNA, the CDR3 is TGTGCCAGCAGCCCGCAAGAGGAGCTGTTTTTT.

The rearrangement uses TRBV6-6 and TRBJ1-6; tentative D call: TRBD1 (5 bases). From germline, CDR1 is MNHNY and CDR2 SVGAGI (reference sequence). Deletions cut 0 bases from V and 9 bases from J, with 9 bases between. The CDR3 has 14 amino acids. Here the CDR3 DNA reads TGTGCCAGCAGTTACTCGACGGGGCTTTCACCCCTCCACTTT. It encodes CASSYSTGLSPLHF.

This clonotype was seen once. CDR3 nucleotide sequence: TGTGCCAGCAGCTCTAACAGGGGACACCCTACTTACAACACCGGGGAGCTGTTTTTT. Its translation is CASSSNRGHPTYNTGELFF. The V and J genes are TRBV7-3 and TRBJ2-2; 7 bases align to TRBD1. The ends lost 4 bases at V and 2 bases at J; junction bases unmatched: 16. Germline CDR1 and CDR2: SGHTA and FQGTGA. The CDR3 is 19 residues long.

The chain joins TRBV11-3 to TRBJ1-1; a weak D match, TRBD1 (6 bases). The CDR3 totals 15 residues. Germline CDR1 is SGHNT and CDR2 is YENEEA. With 4 bases removed from V and 0 bases from J, the gap between germline ends came to 12 bases. DNA for the CDR3: TGTGCCAGCAGCTACGGGGGCGATATGAACACTGAAGCTTTCTTT. It translates to CASSYGGDMNTEAFF. The full variable domain, its missing parts supplied by reference TRBV11-3 and TRBJ1-1, is EAGVVQSPRYKIIEKKQPVAFWCNPISGHNTLYWYLQNLGQGPELLIRYENEEAVDDSQLPKDRFSAERLKGVDSTLKIQPAELGDSAVYLCASSYGGDMNTEAFFGQGTRLTVV.

The chain combines TRBV15 with TRBJ2-1; 8 bases map to TRBD2. Trimming cost V 0 bases and J 0 bases; bases outside gene matches: 10. The CDR3 extends over 19 amino acids. The V gene's germline CDR1 is LNHNV and CDR2 YYDKDF (reference sequence). The CDR3 is CATSRDWVTGGSSYNEQFF. The CDR3 nucleotides are TGTGCCACCAGCAGAGATTGGGTTACGGGAGGGAGCTCCTACAATGAGCAGTTCTTC.

In its sample, this clonotype was seen a few times. One junction end does not reproduce the germline sequence, and a read error may be involved. V is TRBV7-2 and J is TRBJ2-7; 7 nucleotides line up with TRBD1. Germline CDR1 is SGHTA and CDR2 is FQGNSA. The CDR3 contains 16 residues. The CDR3 is CASSLKESAGGYGQYF. CDR3 sequence (DNA): TGTGCCAGCAGCTTAAAAGAGTCGGCAGGGGGTTACGGGCAGTACTTC.

This clonotype was seen more than once but under ten times. The CDR3 region has the DNA TGTGCCAGCAGTGAAGTCGGGCTTGGGGATGGCTACACCTTC. Protein product: CASSEVGLGDGYTF. The chain recombines TRBV2 with TRBJ1-2; D not certain. V was trimmed by 1 base and J by 6 bases, leaving 12 bases between them. Germline CDR1 is SNHLY and CDR2 is FYNNEI. The CDR3 covers 14 residues.

The V and J genes are TRBV4-1 and TRBJ1-1; unclear D gene. The germline CDR1 and CDR2 sequences are MGHRA and YSYEKL. The ends were cut back, 2 bases at V and 1 base at J, with 11 bases in the middle. CDR3 size: 15 residues. The CDR3 region is CASSQSPPPNTEAFF. CDR3 DNA sequence: TGCGCCAGCAGCCAAAGCCCACCCCCGAACACTGAAGCTTTCTTT.

CDR3 in amino acids: CAISGTVSAGELFF. The CDR3 DNA is TGTGCCATCAGTGGGACTGTGAGCGCCGGGGAGCTGTTTTTT. This chain joins TRBV10-3 and TRBJ2-2, with D possibly being TRBD2 (5 bases). V dropped 4 bases and J dropped 6 bases, with 12 bases sitting between them. Germline V gene lookup returns CDR1 ENHRY and CDR2 SYGVKD. This CDR3 spans 14 amino acids.

The V call is TRBV19, the J call TRBJ1-1; 7 bases line up with TRBD1. The germline V gene has CDR1 LNHDA and CDR2 SQIVND (reference sequence). After removal of 5 bases from V and 4 bases from J, the junction contained 10 bases not matched to a gene. The CDR3 runs 15 residues. The DNA for the CDR3 is TGTGCCAGTAGTCCCCCTGGGAGGGGGCCCACTGAAGCTTTCTTT. This gives the protein CASSPPGRGPTEAFF.